A selection of T cell receptor beta chains follows, all from one sample in a study of radiotherapy plus CTLA-4 blockade in lung cancer. Measured with immunoSEQ multiplex PCR; TCRdb has only the in-frame clones, and not every one. The sample contains roughly 76,000 clones, roughly 69% of which appear only once. The starting material was peripheral blood, obtained from a patient treated with radiotherapy plus ipilimumab. The receptor set was obtained from a human donor with non-small cell lung cancer whose response to radiotherapy plus ipilimumab could not be evaluated. Both conserved end residues are part of each CDR3. Each record gives: V gene, clone size, J gene, D gene, CDR3 DNA, CDR3 protein. The D gene is left open where the match is weak. Some rows mark clone size as missing; the rest say once, few, many or name a class of expanded clone.

v_gene: TRBV11-2
abundance: -
j_gene: TRBJ2-7
d_gene: TRBD1
CDR3nt: TGTGCCAGCAGCTTGGATCAGGGGGCCCCGAGGGAGCAGTACTTC
CDR3aa: CASSLDQGAPREQYF

v_gene: TRBV27
abundance: -
j_gene: TRBJ1-2
d_gene: TRBD1
CDR3nt: TGTGCCAGCAGCCCGGGGACAGACGCTTTCGGCTACACCTTC
CDR3aa: CASSPGTDAFGYTF

v_gene: TRBV2
abundance: -
j_gene: TRBJ2-1
d_gene: -
CDR3nt: TGTGCCAGCAGGCGGGACAGTGAGTCCTACAATGAGCAGTTCTTC
CDR3aa: CASRRDSESYNEQFF

v_gene: TRBV2
abundance: -
j_gene: TRBJ1-6
d_gene: TRBD1
CDR3nt: TGTGCCAGCAGTAGGGACAGAATAAATTCACCCCTCCACTTT
CDR3aa: CASSRDRINSPLHF

v_gene: TRBV27
abundance: -
j_gene: TRBJ1-1
d_gene: TRBD1
CDR3nt: TGTGCCAGCACTTTCTGGACAGGGGGCTACACTGAAGCTTTCTTT
CDR3aa: CASTFWTGGYTEAFF

v_gene: TRBV7-7
abundance: -
j_gene: TRBJ1-3
d_gene: -
CDR3nt: TGTGCCAGCACGGAGGGGCTCGGAAACACCATATATTTT
CDR3aa: CASTEGLGNTIYF

v_gene: TRBV5-6
abundance: -
j_gene: TRBJ1-2
d_gene: -
CDR3nt: TGTGCCAGCAGCTGGGACCTCTACAGGGACCCTGAGGGCTACACCTTC
CDR3aa: CASSWDLYRDPEGYTF

v_gene: TRBV7-9
abundance: -
j_gene: TRBJ1-1
d_gene: -
CDR3nt: TGTGCCAGCAGCTTAGCGCAGATCCCTGAAGCTTTCTTT
CDR3aa: CASSLAQIPEAFF

v_gene: TRBV21-1
abundance: -
j_gene: TRBJ1-1
d_gene: -
CDR3nt: TGTGCCAGCAGCAAAGTTATCAGGACAGACGGGGTTGAAGCTTTCTTT
CDR3aa: CASSKVIRTDGVEAFF

v_gene: TRBV12-5
abundance: -
j_gene: TRBJ2-7
d_gene: TRBD2
CDR3nt: TGTGCTAGTGGTTTGGTACACGGGAGGGCCTCCGAGCAGTACTTC
CDR3aa: CASGLVHGRASEQYF

v_gene: TRBV5-6
abundance: -
j_gene: TRBJ2-5
d_gene: TRBD1
CDR3nt: TGTGCCAGCAGCTTTACGGGACAGGGGGCAGGGAGGGAGACCCAGTACTTC
CDR3aa: CASSFTGQGAGRETQYF

v_gene: TRBV27
abundance: -
j_gene: TRBJ2-1
d_gene: TRBD2
CDR3nt: TGTGCCAGCAGTTTAACTAGCGGGTACTACAATGAGCAGTTCTTC
CDR3aa: CASSLTSGYYNEQFF

v_gene: TRBV28
abundance: -
j_gene: TRBJ2-7
d_gene: TRBD2
CDR3nt: TGTGCCAGCAGTCGCTCGGGGGGCGAGCAGTACTTC
CDR3aa: CASSRSGGEQYF

v_gene: TRBV7-2
abundance: few
j_gene: TRBJ2-7
d_gene: TRBD1
CDR3nt: TGTGCCAGCAGCCCGCGAACAGGGGGGTACGAGCAGTACTTC
CDR3aa: CASSPRTGGYEQYF

v_gene: TRBV5-5
abundance: -
j_gene: TRBJ2-3
d_gene: -
CDR3nt: TGTGCCAGCAGCTTAACAGGGAGCACAGATACGCAGTATTTT
CDR3aa: CASSLTGSTDTQYF

v_gene: TRBV7-2
abundance: -
j_gene: TRBJ1-2
d_gene: -
CDR3nt: TGTGCCAGCAGCTTAGCGGGAGGGGGGCAAGGGGCTGGCTACACCTTC
CDR3aa: CASSLAGGGQGAGYTF

v_gene: TRBV29-1
abundance: -
j_gene: TRBJ2-5
d_gene: TRBD1
CDR3nt: TGCAGCGTTGAGGGACAGCCCCAAGAGACCCAGTACTTC
CDR3aa: CSVEGQPQETQYF

v_gene: TRBV19
abundance: medium-sized
j_gene: TRBJ2-7
d_gene: -
CDR3nt: TGTGCCAGTAGTATGGAGTCTACCCGCGGCGGCTACGAGCAGTACTTC
CDR3aa: CASSMESTRGGYEQYF

v_gene: TRBV2
abundance: -
j_gene: TRBJ1-1
d_gene: -
CDR3nt: TGTGCCAGCAGTGTCCCGGGGTCCAACAGGGACATGAACACTGAAGCTTTCTTT
CDR3aa: CASSVPGSNRDMNTEAFF

v_gene: TRBV18
abundance: -
j_gene: TRBJ2-3
d_gene: TRBD2
CDR3nt: TGTGCCAGCTCTCCGGGACTAGCGACAGATACGCAGTATTTT
CDR3aa: CASSPGLATDTQYF

v_gene: TRBV5-4
abundance: -
j_gene: TRBJ1-1
d_gene: -
CDR3nt: TGTGCCAGCAGCTTGGGTGGTAGCCTGAACACTGAAGCTTTCTTT
CDR3aa: CASSLGGSLNTEAFF

v_gene: TRBV5-1
abundance: -
j_gene: TRBJ2-1
d_gene: TRBD2
CDR3nt: TGCGCCAGCATCCCTTTCCAAGCGGGAGGACGACATGAGCAGTTCTTC
CDR3aa: CASIPFQAGGRHEQFF

v_gene: TRBV5-6
abundance: -
j_gene: TRBJ1-1
d_gene: -
CDR3nt: TGTGCCAGCAGCTTGGACAGAAACACTGAAGCTTTCTTT
CDR3aa: CASSLDRNTEAFF

v_gene: TRBV19
abundance: -
j_gene: TRBJ1-2
d_gene: TRBD1
CDR3nt: TGTGCCAGTAGTCTCAGACAGGGGGCGATCTATGGCTACACCTTC
CDR3aa: CASSLRQGAIYGYTF

v_gene: TRBV18
abundance: -
j_gene: TRBJ2-1
d_gene: TRBD2
CDR3nt: TGTGCCAGCTCACCATTAGCGGGAGGGCAAGGCGAGCAGTTCTTC
CDR3aa: CASSPLAGGQGEQFF

v_gene: TRBV4-1
abundance: -
j_gene: TRBJ1-2
d_gene: -
CDR3nt: TGCGCCAGCAGCCAAGAAAAGGGGACACCGACGGGTGGCTACACCTTC
CDR3aa: CASSQEKGTPTGGYTF

v_gene: TRBV19
abundance: once
j_gene: TRBJ2-6
d_gene: -
CDR3nt: TGTGCCAGTAGTATCCAATCTGGGGCCAACGTCCTGACTTTC
CDR3aa: CASSIQSGANVLTF

v_gene: TRBV6-5
abundance: -
j_gene: TRBJ1-1
d_gene: -
CDR3nt: TGTGCCAGTCTACCGCAGGGTGGCACTGAAGCTTTCTTT
CDR3aa: CASLPQGGTEAFF

v_gene: TRBV5-1
abundance: -
j_gene: TRBJ1-1
d_gene: TRBD1
CDR3nt: TGCGCCAGCAGCTTCACAGGGGATAGTGCTGAAGCTTTCTTT
CDR3aa: CASSFTGDSAEAFF

v_gene: TRBV19
abundance: few
j_gene: TRBJ1-5
d_gene: TRBD1
CDR3nt: TGTGCCAGTAGTGGGGGACAGGGGTACAATCAGCCCCAGCATTTT
CDR3aa: CASSGGQGYNQPQHF

v_gene: TRBV7-9
abundance: -
j_gene: TRBJ2-5
d_gene: TRBD2
CDR3nt: TGTGCCAGCAGCCATCCGGGGGGTGGCCGGGAGCAGTACTTC
CDR3aa: CASSHPGGGREQYF

v_gene: TRBV30
abundance: -
j_gene: TRBJ2-7
d_gene: -
CDR3nt: TGTGCCTGGAGTGCAGGCTACGAGCAGTACTTC
CDR3aa: CAWSAGYEQYF

v_gene: TRBV11-3
abundance: -
j_gene: TRBJ2-3
d_gene: -
CDR3nt: TGTGCCAGCAGGAGAGGCCGGAACACAGATACGCAGTATTTT
CDR3aa: CASRRGRNTDTQYF